This passage covers 32 T cell receptor beta chains from one sample sequenced in a study of early T cells in non-severe SARS-CoV-2 infection. From the 5' RACE reads, TCRdb called clonotypes with MiXCR, one entry per CDR3 protein. The profile shows about 66,000 distinct CDR3 sequences, under 15% of them singletons. The sample consisted of whole blood. Receptors were obtained from an adult who was a healthcare worker with PCR-confirmed SARS-CoV-2 infection or an uninfected control (not recorded which).

This clonotype was seen at least ten times. The rearrangement uses TRBV27 and TRBJ2-6; no reliable D call. The germline gives CDR1 MNHEY, CDR2 SMNVEV (reference sequence). V lost 2 bases and J lost 0, with 8 bases in between. The CDR3 length is 16 residues. CDR3 in DNA: TGTGCCAGCAGTTTACTGGGAAGCTCTGGGGCCAACGTCCTGACTTTC. Protein sequence: CASSLLGSSGANVLTF.

Here the CDR3 reads CASSRQDSHMYEQFF. CDR3 DNA: TGTGCCAGCAGCCGTCAGGACTCCCATATGTATGAGCAGTTCTTC. The genes are TRBV28 and TRBJ2-1; perhaps TRBD2 as D (5 bases). This CDR3 has 15 residues. The V gene's germline CDR1 is MDHEN and CDR2 SYDVKM. With 6 bases removed from V and 8 bases from J, the gap between germline ends came to 20 bases.

The chain recombines TRBV4-2 with TRBJ1-4; D not certain. V was pared by 0 bases and J by 10 bases, with 15 bases between. The CDR3 sequence is 15 residues long. In germline, CDR1 is LGHNA, CDR2 YNFKEQ. The CDR3 loop reads CASSQDWEDSGKLFF. DNA for the CDR3: TGTGCCAGCAGCCAAGATTGGGAGGATTCGGGAAAACTGTTTTTT.

The chain has TRBV2 and TRBJ2-7, with 9 positions matching TRBD1. Trimming took 11 bases from V and 3 from J; bases not matched to a gene: 14. This CDR3 has 15 amino acids. The germline gives CDR1 SNHLY, CDR2 FYNNEI. For the CDR3, the DNA is TGTGCCGGCAAAATAGACAGGGGGTTTGTCTACGAGCAGTACTTC. Translation: CAGKIDRGFVYEQYF.

This clonotype has only a few counts. The chain recombines TRBV3-1 with TRBJ2-7; 9 nucleotides agree with TRBD1. V lost 4 bases and J lost 9; bases outside the gene matches: 4. In germline, CDR1 is LGHDT, CDR2 YNNKEL (reference sequence). The CDR3 totals 12 residues. The CDR3, as DNA: TGTGCCAGCAGCCGACAGGGGGGGAGGCAGTACTTC. Translation: CASSRQGGRQYF.

This clonotype was seen ten or more times. The chain couples TRBV28 to TRBJ1-1; D unresolved. V lost 5 bases, J lost 4 bases, and 17 bases lay in between. CDR1 and CDR2 from the germline V gene are MDHEN and SYDVKM. The CDR3 extends over 15 amino acids. CDR3 residues: CASSINSRLGTEAFF. CDR3 DNA: TGTGCCAGCAGTATCAATTCAAGGTTGGGCACTGAAGCTTTCTTT.

This clonotype has a handful of counts. This chain links TRBV6-2 or TRBV6-3 with TRBJ2-1, with a possible D match to TRBD2 (5 bases). V lost 3 bases and J lost 6, with 12 bases in between. The CDR3 runs to 14 residues. The V gene's germline CDR1 is MNHEY and CDR2 SVGEGT. Written as DNA, the CDR3 is TGTGCCAGCAGTTATCCGGGGTCCAGCAATGAGCAGTTCTTC. This translates into CASSYPGSSNEQFF.

This clonotype was seen ten or more times. The chain uses TRBV20-1 and TRBJ2-5, with D unresolved. The CDR3 is 11 residues long. Germline loops: CDR1 DFQATT, CDR2 SNEGSKA (reference sequence). The CDR3 region has the DNA TGCAGCGCTCTTGGCCAAGAGACCCAGTACTTC. Protein sequence: CSALGQETQYF.

This clonotype was detected only a few times. V and J are TRBV6-5 and TRBJ2-7, with 7 bases fitting TRBD2. Trimming cost V 6 bases and J 0 bases; bases outside gene matches: 5. The CDR3 consists of 14 residues. Germline V gene lookup returns CDR1 MNHEY and CDR2 SVGAGI. In DNA form, the CDR3 reads TGTGCCAGCAGCCTAGCGGAAACCTCCTACGAGCAGTACTTC. It translates to CASSLAETSYEQYF.

The chain carries TRBV11-2 and TRBJ2-5, with TRBD1 matching 7 bases. Germline values: CDR1 SGHAT, CDR2 FQNNGV. J lost 5 bases, V lost 11 bases, and 17 bases had no gene match. The CDR3 contains 15 residues. The CDR3 loop reads CACGRAGGLVETQYF. The CDR3 nucleotides read TGTGCCTGCGGACGGGCAGGGGGATTGGTGGAGACCCAGTACTTC.

This rearrangement joins TRBV27 to TRBJ1-1; 9 nucleotides align to TRBD1. Germline lookup yields CDR1 MNHEY and CDR2 SMNVEV (reference sequence). Losses at the gene ends were 4 bases for V and 3 bases for J; bases not matched to a gene: 9. The CDR3 is 16 amino acids. CDR3 nucleotide sequence: TGTGCCAGCAGTTCCCGGGACAGGGTGAGGGACACTGAAGCTTTCTTT. This encodes CASSSRDRVRDTEAFF.

This clonotype ranks as medium-sized. The chain couples TRBV20-1 to TRBJ2-7; TRBD2 agrees at 12 bases. Germline CDR1 reads DFQATT; CDR2 reads SNEGSKA (reference sequence). V was clipped by 0 bases and J by 3 bases; unmatched bases: 3. This CDR3 is built from 15 residues. CDR3 sequence reads: CSARDRTSGIYEQYF. In DNA form, the CDR3 reads TGCAGTGCTAGAGACAGGACTAGCGGGATCTACGAGCAGTACTTC.

This clonotype was counted only a few times. The chain couples TRBV6-5 to TRBJ2-2, with 8 bases lining up with TRBD1. The CDR3 runs to 17 residues. Trimming removed 9 bases from V and 1 base from J; junction bases left unmatched: 13. Germline V lookup: CDR1 MNHEY, CDR2 SVGAGI. CDR3 DNA: TGTGCCAGTCGACCAGTGGGGACAGGAGTGAACACCGGGGAGCTGTTTTTT. This encodes CASRPVGTGVNTGELFF.

This clonotype was seen a handful of times. The gene calls are TRBV20-1 and TRBJ2-1; D is perhaps TRBD2 (6 bases). The CDR3 is 16 residues long. V was shortened by 0 bases and J by 6 bases, with 18 bases between the two germline ends. In germline, CDR1 is DFQATT, CDR2 SNEGSKA (reference sequence). The CDR3 DNA reads TGCAGTGCTAGAGATGGTCTTAGGATAGCGGCCAATGAGCAGTTCTTC. Translation: CSARDGLRIAANEQFF.

This sequence joins TRBV27 and TRBJ2-7, with 7 nucleotides matching TRBD2. This CDR3 comprises 13 residues. J gave up 6 bases and V 5 bases, and 7 bases lay outside the gene matches. Germline CDR1 MNHEY, CDR2 SMNVEV (reference sequence). Here the CDR3 reads CASSRAGMGEQYF. The CDR3 nucleotides are TGTGCCAGCAGTCGAGCGGGAATGGGCGAGCAGTACTTC.

Many counts were recorded for this clonotype. The V call is TRBV12-3 or TRBV12-4, the J call TRBJ2-3, with 10 bases that match TRBD2. Unmatched junction bases numbered 7, after V lost 0 bases and J lost 4 bases. The CDR3 covers 17 residues. CDR3 protein: CASSLAALAGVADTQYF. CDR3 DNA sequence: TGTGCCAGCAGTTTAGCAGCCCTAGCGGGAGTGGCAGATACGCAGTATTTT.

This clonotype occurred many times. The rearrangement links TRBV11-1 to TRBJ2-3, with a weak D call TRBD2 (5 bases). CDR1 SGHAT and CDR2 FQDESV come from the germline V gene (reference sequence). Trimming left V 3 bases short and J 3 bases short, with 10 bases between. This CDR3 is 14 amino acids long. CDR3 amino acids: CASSFSDSTDTQYF. CDR3 nucleotide sequence: TGTGCCAGCAGCTTTAGCGACTCTACAGATACGCAGTATTTT.

CDR3 in DNA: TGTGCCAGCAGTTACTCTCTACAGGGCCCAGATACGCAGTATTTT. This translates into CASSYSLQGPDTQYF. The V call is TRBV6-6, the J call TRBJ2-3, with a tentative D call TRBD1 (6 bases). This CDR3 spans 15 amino acids. Germline V gives CDR1 MNHNY, CDR2 SVGAGI (reference sequence). Trimming removed 0 bases at V and 4 bases at J, with 11 bases between.

There are many counts of this clonotype. The chain has TRBV28 and TRBJ1-1, with D unresolved. V dropped 6 bases and J dropped 4 bases, with 12 bases sitting between them. Looked up from germline, CDR1 is MDHEN and CDR2 is SYDVKM. There are 13 residues in the CDR3. The CDR3 region has the DNA TGTGCCAGCAGCCCGGACCTGAGCACTGAAGCTTTCTTT. This sequence encodes CASSPDLSTEAFF.

This clonotype has a handful of counts. V and J are TRBV4-2 and TRBJ1-1; the D is unclear. The V end was cut by 0 bases, the J end by 4 bases, with 9 bases between. Germline assignment: CDR1 LGHNA and CDR2 YNFKEQ. The CDR3 spans 14 residues. DNA for the CDR3: TGTGCCAGCAGCCAAGATGCGGCTATCACTGAAGCTTTCTTT. Encoded protein: CASSQDAAITEAFF.

This CDR3 is CASSPISSNYGYTF. The DNA for the CDR3 is TGTGCCAGCAGCCCAATAAGTTCTAACTATGGCTACACCTTC. This chain joins TRBV7-9 and TRBJ1-2, with no clear D. Looked up from germline, CDR1 is SEHNR and CDR2 is FQNEAQ (reference sequence). CDR3 size: 14 residues. Trimming shortened V by 5 bases and J by 0 bases, and 10 bases separated the two germline ends.

This clonotype came up a few times. The chain combines TRBV28 with TRBJ2-1; D remains unclear. Germline V gene data show CDR1 as MDHEN and CDR2 as SYDVKM. The V end was cut by 2 bases, the J end by 8 bases, with 10 bases between. The CDR3 is 13 residues long. The CDR3 DNA sequence: TGTGCCAGCAGTTTAGGGTTTCTTTATGAGCAGTTCTTC. As protein: CASSLGFLYEQFF.

DNA for the CDR3: TGCAGCGTCGGGACTATTGAGCAGTTCTTC. It codes for CSVGTIEQFF. The chain is built from TRBV29-1 and TRBJ2-1; 7 nucleotides align to TRBD2. V was pared by 6 bases and J by 9 bases, with 2 bases of the junction left unmatched. The CDR3 loop spans 10 amino acids. The germline CDR1 and CDR2 sequences are SQVTM and ANQGSEA.

The chain employs TRBV7-9 and TRBJ2-5; D not resolved. Germline lookup yields CDR1 SEHNR and CDR2 FQNEAQ (reference sequence). V lost 3 bases to trimming and J lost 5 bases, with 7 bases between them. The CDR3 spans 12 residues. CDR3 residues: CASSFQGETQYF. For the CDR3, the DNA is TGTGCCAGCAGCTTTCAAGGGGAGACCCAGTACTTC.

This clonotype has only one observation. This could be a read error, since a much larger clone is one nucleotide away. The gene calls are TRBV24-1 and TRBJ1-5, with unresolved D. Germline assignment: CDR1 KGHDR and CDR2 SFDVKD. V was trimmed by 1 base and J by 3 bases, leaving 12 bases between them. The length of the CDR3 is 16 residues. The CDR3 coding sequence is TGTGCCACCAGTGATTTTAGCCACGGGAACAATCAGCCCCAGCATTTT. Amino acids: CATSDFSHGNNQPQHF.

This clonotype was detected a few times. V and J are TRBV28 and TRBJ1-2; TRBD1 matches 9 bases. The CDR3 extends over 13 amino acids. CDR1 and CDR2 (germline): MDHEN, SYDVKM. The junction had 11 bases not matched to a gene; V was cut back by 10 bases and J by 8 bases. CDR3 amino acids: CATPGQGFGGYTF. CDR3 bases: TGTGCCACCCCGGGACAGGGATTTGGAGGCTACACCTTC.

The V gene is TRBV10-2, the J gene TRBJ2-5; 8 positions match TRBD2. With V trimmed by 5 bases and J by 2 bases, 4 bases remained unmatched. Germline assignment: CDR1 WSHSY and CDR2 SAAADI. CDR3 size: 14 residues. The chain's CDR3 is CASSRVAGQETQYF. Here the CDR3 DNA reads TGCGCCAGCAGTAGAGTAGCGGGACAAGAGACCCAGTACTTC.

The rearrangement uses TRBV28 and TRBJ1-2, with no clear D. Trimming pared 4 bases from V and 8 bases from J, leaving 14 bases between. Germline assignment: CDR1 MDHEN and CDR2 SYDVKM. CDR3 length: 13 amino acids. In nucleotides, the CDR3 is TGTGCCAGCAGTTCTCGCAGTTCGGGAGGCTACACCTTC. Its protein product is CASSSRSSGGYTF.

This clonotype came up a few times. The chain combines TRBV27 with TRBJ2-3; tentative D call: TRBD2 (5 bases). The CDR3 extends over 17 amino acids. Germline assignment: CDR1 MNHEY and CDR2 SMNVEV (reference sequence). Trimming took 5 bases from V and 4 from J, leaving 22 bases between them. The CDR3 region is CASSLTAGSRGADTQYF. The CDR3 DNA reads TGTGCCAGCAGTCTAACTGCCGGGTCCCGGGGAGCAGATACGCAGTATTTT.

This clonotype was counted only a few times. The gene calls are TRBV11-2 and TRBJ1-3, with TRBD1 as a possible D gene (5 bases). The V end was cut by 5 bases, the J end by 4 bases, with 15 bases between. Germline CDR1 reads SGHAT; CDR2 reads FQNNGV. The CDR3 has 15 amino acids. CDR3 coding DNA: TGTGCCAGCAGCCCATCGACAGTCTTCGGAAACACCATATATTTT. Translating it yields CASSPSTVFGNTIYF.

This clonotype occurred many times. J is TRBJ2-7 and V is TRBV29-1; TRBD2 might be the D (6 bases). Germline CDR1 and CDR2: SQVTM and ANQGSEA. Trimming left V 4 bases short and J 2 bases short, with 9 bases between. CDR3 length: 12 amino acids. This CDR3 reads CSVGPGAYEQYF. The CDR3 DNA is TGCAGCGTTGGACCGGGGGCCTACGAGCAGTACTTC.

This clonotype was seen at least ten times. The chain uses TRBV29-1 and TRBJ2-7; unclear D gene. Germline assignment: CDR1 SQVTM and CDR2 ANQGSEA. This CDR3 is 11 amino acids long. The V end was cut by 7 bases, the J end by 6 bases, with 13 bases between. The DNA for the CDR3 is TGCAGCGCCCTCAGGTTACGCGAGCAGTACTTC. It encodes CSALRLREQYF.